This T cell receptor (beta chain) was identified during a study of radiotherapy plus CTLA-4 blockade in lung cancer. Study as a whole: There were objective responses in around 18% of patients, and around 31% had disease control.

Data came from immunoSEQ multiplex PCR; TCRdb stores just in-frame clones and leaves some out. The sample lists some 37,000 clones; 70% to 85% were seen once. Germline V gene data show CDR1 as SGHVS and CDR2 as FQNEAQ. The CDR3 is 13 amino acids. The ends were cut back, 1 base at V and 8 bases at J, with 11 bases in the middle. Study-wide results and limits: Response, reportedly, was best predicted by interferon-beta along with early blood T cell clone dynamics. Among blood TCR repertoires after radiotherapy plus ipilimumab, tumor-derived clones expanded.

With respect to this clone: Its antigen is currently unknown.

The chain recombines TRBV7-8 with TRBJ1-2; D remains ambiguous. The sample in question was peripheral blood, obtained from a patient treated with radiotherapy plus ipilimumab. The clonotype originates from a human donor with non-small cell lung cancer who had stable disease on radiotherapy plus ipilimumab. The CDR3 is CASSLGGLGGYTF. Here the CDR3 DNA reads TGTGCCAGCAGCTTAGGAGGGCTGGGGGGCTACACCTTC.